This TCR beta chain derives from a study of blood T cell repertoires in COVID-19 (dated by TCRdb to 2020 to 2021). About the full investigation: Samples covering the acute and convalescent phases of COVID-19 were provided by collaborators in the United States, Italy and Spain. The material from the prospective study consisted of cDNA or gDNA derived from T cells, B-cell-depleted T cells, or PBMCs. Subjects who had been exposed to COVID-19, were actively infected with it, or had recovered from it provided the deeply sampled blood TCRbeta repertoires that made up the dataset. The repertoires were released in a freely available public database intended as a resource for research on the immune response to SARS-CoV-2. Samples came from the ongoing ImmuneRACE study (first 160 participants) plus 1,254 subjects from 6 global collaborators. A de-identified subject ID, COVID-19 status, age in years and sex were almost always included in the sample metadata. Where available, HLA class I and class II types were obtained from metadata supplied by the sample provider rather than from assay-based typing. On the study overall, not on this receptor specifically: How much clinical and demographic metadata was included differed by source and by participant, and the metadata was provided uncurated.

Remarks on this clone: What this receptor recognizes is not known. No quality values exist for individual bases; no much larger clone is one base distant.

In the germline V gene, CDR1 corresponds to SQVTM and CDR2 to ANQGSEA. From the cysteine through the phenylalanine, the CDR3 covers 14 amino acids. The entry retains the CDR3 DNA only, 42 bases that are in frame from base 1. The germline ends are 13 bases apart after V is trimmed by 6 bases and J by 2 bases. Each collaborating institution followed its own protocols to collect whole blood in K2EDTA tubes. For TCRbeta analysis, collaborators shipped samples in one of three forms: frozen whole blood, isolated PBMCs, or DNA extracted from either of those sample types. TCRbeta CDR3 regions were amplified from genomic DNA by means of the immunoSEQ Assay, a bias-controlled multiplex PCR. Per the original workflow: Nucleated cell counts per sample were estimated from amplification of reference gene primers within the assay. Sequence reads were collapsed and filtered to measure the absolute abundance of every unique TCRbeta CDR3 rearrangement. For each sample, productive Simpson clonality was calculated as the square root of Simpson's diversity index over productive rearrangements. This immuneACCESS table, as held by TCRdb, lists in-frame sequences with V and J called but not all clones. Of the missing ones, under half trace to an unresolved V gene in checked studies; the others have no known cause. V and J calls and clone size are given by that table; D and trimming were obtained from the DNA. The sample table records 200,000 to 250,000 clones; 80% of these occur just once. Together, the top ten hold 13% of the sample.

The chain couples TRBV29-1 to TRBJ1-4; possibly the D gene is TRBD1, per 5 matching bases. The sequenced sample was peripheral blood. The receptor comes from a human donor in a cohort sampled during active COVID-19. The CDR3 sequence is CSVGGAETNEKLFF. The nucleotide sequence reads TGCAGCGTGGGGGGTGCTGAGACTAATGAAAAACTGTTTTTT.